These 32 T cell receptor beta chains share one sample of origin, sequenced in a study of response to subunit inactivated influenza vaccine. One entry per CDR3 protein results from TCRdb running MiXCR on the RT-PCR reads. The sample carries approximately 500,000 distinct CDR3 sequences, 12% to 15% recorded once. The starting material was PBMCs from blood, obtained 11 to 12 days after vaccination. These receptors all come from a man aged 50 or older who received an inactivated influenza vaccine.

This clonotype was picked up a small number of times. The chain employs TRBV12-3 or TRBV12-4 and TRBJ2-7; 9 positions match TRBD1. The trim removed 3 bases at V and 3 bases at J, leaving 3 bases unmatched. The CDR3 is 14 amino acids. CDR3 sequence reads: CASSFRDRDYEQYF. The CDR3, as DNA: TGTGCCAGCAGTTTTCGGGACAGGGACTACGAGCAGTACTTC.

The rearrangement uses TRBV4-3 and TRBJ2-7; D remains unclear. The CDR3 is 16 amino acids. V was clipped by 0 bases and J by 0 bases, with 12 bases between them. The germline V gene has CDR1 LGHNA and CDR2 YSLEER. CDR3 in DNA: TGCGCCAGCAGCCAAGATTCCCCCTCTAGCTCCTACGAGCAGTACTTC. This translates into CASSQDSPSSSYEQYF.

This clonotype was detected ten times or more. One junction end disagrees with the germline gene, perhaps due to a read error. The chain employs TRBV7-9 and TRBJ1-1, with D uncertain. CDR1 is SEHNR, CDR2 FQNEAQ, per germline (reference sequence). The CDR3 is 16 amino acids. Here the CDR3 reads CASSLGSLHRASDRSF. DNA for the CDR3: TGTGCCAGCAGCTTAGGGAGCCTACACCGGGCCAGCGATAGATCCTTT.

This clonotype has ten or more counts. J is TRBJ1-1 and V is TRBV29-1; 8 nucleotides match TRBD1. CDR3 length equals 12 residues. Germline lookup yields CDR1 SQVTM and CDR2 ANQGSEA. V lost 4 bases to trimming and J lost 4 bases; unmatched junction nucleotides: 2. The CDR3 coding sequence is TGCAGCGTTGTAACAGGGGGCACTGAAGCTTTCTTT. Translation gives CSVVTGGTEAFF.

This rearrangement joins TRBV6-5 to TRBJ2-2, with D unclear. The germline CDR1 and CDR2 sequences are MNHEY and SVGAGI. Trimming left V 4 bases short and J 3 bases short, with 9 bases between. The CDR3 covers 14 residues. The CDR3 sequence is CASSFTEYTGELFF. CDR3 bases: TGTGCCAGCAGTTTTACGGAATACACCGGGGAGCTGTTTTTT.

At least ten counts were recorded for this clonotype. V usage is TRBV7-2 and J usage is TRBJ2-7; 8 bases match TRBD2. V shed 1 base, J shed 1 base, and the junction held 3 bases outside the gene matches. Germline assignment: CDR1 SGHTA and CDR2 FQGNSA. The CDR3 is 15 amino acids. CDR3 in DNA: TGTGCCAGCAGCTTAGGACTAGCGTTTTCCTACGAGCAGTACTTC. It specifies CASSLGLAFSYEQYF.

The rearrangement joins TRBV5-4 to TRBJ2-7; the match to TRBD2 covers 10 bases. The CDR3 runs to 15 residues. The germline CDR1 and CDR2 sequences are SGHNT and YYREEE (reference sequence). The V segment lost 3 bases and the J segment 4 bases; nucleotides outside the gene matches: 7. CDR3 sequence: CASSSPGTSEYEQYF. For the CDR3, the DNA is TGTGCCAGCAGCTCCCCCGGGACTAGCGAGTACGAGCAGTACTTC.

This clonotype has a handful of counts. The chain is built from TRBV29-1 and TRBJ2-7; D is undetermined. Trimming took off 1 base at V and 6 bases at J, with 10 bases between the two ends. The CDR3 consists of 12 residues. Germline V lookup: CDR1 SQVTM, CDR2 ANQGSEA. The CDR3 region is CSVEVLGSEQYF. The DNA of the CDR3 is TGCAGCGTTGAAGTCCTGGGAAGCGAGCAGTACTTC.

The chain's CDR3 is CSVEGAGSYNEQFF. CDR3 nucleotides: TGCAGCGTTGAGGGAGCTGGCTCCTACAATGAGCAGTTCTTC. The V and J genes are TRBV29-1 and TRBJ2-1; a possible D gene is TRBD2 (5 bases). Germline values: CDR1 SQVTM, CDR2 ANQGSEA. Between the trimmed V and J ends, which lost 3 bases and 0 bases, there was a span of 9 bases. There are 14 residues in the CDR3.

This clonotype has ten or more counts. The gene calls are TRBV12-3 or TRBV12-4 and TRBJ2-3; D is perhaps TRBD2 (7 bases). This CDR3 has 13 residues. V lost 6 bases and J 8 bases, leaving 15 bases between the germline ends. The CDR3 spells CASSKRGGGTQYF. The DNA of the CDR3 is TGTGCCAGCAGCAAAAGAGGGGGGGGTACGCAGTATTTT.

In this sample, this clonotype turned up a few times. The rearrangement uses TRBV12-3 or TRBV12-4 and TRBJ2-5, with D perhaps matching TRBD1 (6 bases). CDR3 length: 14 residues. V lost 5 bases, J lost 1 base, and 11 bases lay in between. The DNA for the CDR3 is TGTGCCAGCAGTCCTGGACAGTTCCAAGAGACCCAGTACTTC. Translation gives CASSPGQFQETQYF.

This clonotype was counted only a few times. The chain couples TRBV24-1 to TRBJ2-4, with D possibly being TRBD1 (6 bases). The CDR3 has 16 residues. The germline V gene has CDR1 KGHDR and CDR2 SFDVKD. V lost 3 bases and J 0 bases, leaving 11 bases between the germline ends. The CDR3 DNA reads as TGTGCCACCAGTGATGGGACACCGCAAGCCAAAAACATTCAGTACTTC. Translation gives CATSDGTPQAKNIQYF.

The rearrangement links TRBV4-2 to TRBJ2-2; D is possibly TRBD2 (5 bases). V lost 1 base and J lost 6, with 15 bases in between. CDR3 length: 16 residues. Germline CDR1 is LGHNA and CDR2 is YNFKEQ. This chain's CDR3 is CASSQGRAERAGELFF. The CDR3 region has the DNA TGTGCCAGCAGCCAAGGGCGGGCAGAACGGGCCGGGGAGCTGTTTTTT.

The J gene is TRBJ2-2, the V gene TRBV6-2 or TRBV6-3; TRBD1 agrees at 8 bases. Germline V gene lookup returns CDR1 MNHEY and CDR2 SVGEGT. The CDR3 consists of 21 residues. The V and J ends lost 6 bases and 0 bases, in that order; junction bases with no gene match: 21. The CDR3, as DNA: TGTGCCAGCAGAGCATTACTAACGGGGGACAGGATAGTTTCGAACACCGGGGAGCTGTTTTTT. Protein product: CASRALLTGDRIVSNTGELFF.

The chain uses TRBV20-1 and TRBJ1-1, with D perhaps matching TRBD1 (5 bases). Germline V gene lookup returns CDR1 DFQATT and CDR2 SNEGSKA (reference sequence). V was trimmed by 3 bases and J by 3 bases, leaving 17 bases between them. The CDR3 covers 15 residues. This chain's CDR3 is CSASNQGMGYTEAFF. The CDR3 DNA follows: TGCAGTGCTAGCAACCAGGGAATGGGGTACACTGAAGCTTTCTTT.

The chain is built from TRBV5-1 and TRBJ2-1; unclear D gene. CDR3 length equals 13 residues. Trimming pared 3 bases from V and 2 bases from J, leaving 6 bases between. Germline V lookup: CDR1 SGHRS, CDR2 YFSETQ. CDR3 DNA: TGCGCCAGCAGCTCGGATACCTACAATGAGCAGTTCTTC. This encodes CASSSDTYNEQFF.

In its sample, this clonotype was seen many times. V and J are TRBV4-1 and TRBJ2-5, with TRBD2 matching over 12 bases. After removal of 5 bases from V and 1 base from J, the junction contained 8 bases not matched to a gene. The CDR3 has 17 residues. Germline V gives CDR1 MGHRA, CDR2 YSYEKL. CDR3 DNA: TGCGCCAGCAGCTCAACTAGCGGGGGGCTCTTCCAAGAGACCCAGTACTTC. This sequence encodes CASSSTSGGLFQETQYF.

This clonotype has more than one count but fewer than ten. This chain uses TRBV10-2 with TRBJ2-3; 10 nucleotides line up with TRBD2. The V gene end was trimmed by 3 bases and the J gene end by 3 bases; junction bases not matched to a gene: 3. Germline V gives CDR1 WSHSY, CDR2 SAAADI. The CDR3 sequence is 15 residues long. The CDR3 loop reads CASSDDSGRTDTQYF. CDR3 coding DNA: TGCGCCAGCAGTGATGATAGCGGGAGGACAGATACGCAGTATTTT.

V gene TRBV20-1 combines with J gene TRBJ1-2; 7 nucleotides match TRBD1. Per germline, CDR1 DFQATT and CDR2 SNEGSKA (reference sequence). The CDR3 is made up of 16 amino acids. J was trimmed by 2 bases and V by 2 bases; bases with no gene match: 11. The CDR3 region has the DNA TGCAGTGCTAGATACAGGGGACTCATTAAGAACTATGGCTACACCTTC. Its protein is CSARYRGLIKNYGYTF.

The table lists this clonotype with a few counts. The chain uses TRBV9 and TRBJ2-2; D not resolved. V was shortened by 4 bases and J by 0 bases, with 13 bases between the two germline ends. CDR3 length: 16 residues. Germline V CDR1 and CDR2: SGDLS, YYNGEE. CDR3 protein: CASSRVSSPNTGELFF. DNA for the CDR3: TGTGCCAGCAGCCGTGTATCCTCCCCGAACACCGGGGAGCTGTTTTTT.

This clonotype was picked up a small number of times. This chain joins TRBV7-2 and TRBJ2-3; D call uncertain. V was pared by 1 base and J by 2 bases, with 13 bases between. The CDR3 has 16 amino acids. Germline values: CDR1 SGHTA, CDR2 FQGNSA. In nucleotides, the CDR3 is TGTGCCAGCAGCTTAGGGCAGCCCTGGGACACAGATACGCAGTATTTT. Amino acid sequence: CASSLGQPWDTDTQYF. The whole variable domain, remainder taken from reference TRBV7-2 and TRBJ2-3, is GAGVSQSPSNKVTEKGKDVELRCDPISGHTALYWYRQSLGQGLEFLIYFQGNSAPDKSGLPSDRFSAERTGGSVSTLTIQRTQQEDSAVYLCASSLGQPWDTDTQYFGPGTRLTVL.

V gene TRBV10-3 combines with J gene TRBJ2-5; D tentatively fits TRBD1 or TRBD2 (5 bases each). V gave up 6 bases and J gave up 1 base, with 21 bases separating them. This CDR3 has 17 residues. Germline-derived CDR1 and CDR2 are ENHRY and SYGVKD. The CDR3 DNA reads as TGTGCCATCAGGATTTTCAGGGTTTCGAGGGCCCAAGAGACCCAGTACTTC. Translated: CAIRIFRVSRAQETQYF.

V gene TRBV5-1 combines with J gene TRBJ1-6; possible D gene TRBD1, 5 bases. V lost 0 bases to trimming and J lost 5 bases, with 9 bases between them. This CDR3 is built from 15 residues. CDR1 is SGHRS and CDR2 is YFSETQ in the germline V gene. CDR3 DNA sequence: TGCGCCAGCAGCTTGGTAACGGACAATAATTCACCCCTCCACTTT. Its protein is CASSLVTDNNSPLHF.

Written as DNA, the CDR3 is TGTGCCAGCAATATACAGGGAGAAGGAGGGGAGCTGTTTTTT. Its protein is CASNIQGEGGELFF. The V call is TRBV12-3 or TRBV12-4, the J call TRBJ2-2; tentative D call: TRBD1 (6 bases). V lost 7 bases and J 8 bases, leaving 17 bases between the germline ends. This CDR3 comprises 14 residues.

This chain links TRBV9 with TRBJ2-5, with 12 nucleotides matching TRBD2. Trimming at V came to 4 bases and at J to 5 bases, leaving 6 bases not matched to a gene. CDR1 is SGDLS and CDR2 is YYNGEE in the germline V gene. The CDR3 loop spans 15 amino acids. CDR3 residues: CASSPSGGAVETQYF. The DNA of the CDR3 is TGTGCCAGCAGCCCTAGCGGGGGGGCGGTTGAGACCCAGTACTTC.

The V call is TRBV7-3, the J call TRBJ2-1, with 9 bases fitting TRBD2. Germline-derived CDR1 and CDR2 are SGHTA and FQGTGA. The junction had 18 bases not matched to a gene; V was cut back by 1 base and J by 8 bases. The CDR3 loop spans 19 amino acids. This CDR3 is CASSLIGGEGIAGAYEQFF. The CDR3 DNA is TGTGCCAGCAGCTTAATAGGTGGGGAGGGAATAGCGGGAGCCTATGAGCAGTTCTTC.

In this sample, this clonotype turned up many times. The genes are TRBV4-3 and TRBJ2-7; 7 bases line up with TRBD2. J lost 0 bases, V lost 4 bases, and 12 bases had no gene match. The CDR3 runs to 17 residues. Germline assignment: CDR1 LGHNA and CDR2 YSLEER. The CDR3 DNA reads TGCGCCAGCAGCCCAGGAGTAGCTAGCGGTAGCTCCTACGAGCAGTACTTC. Its translation is CASSPGVASGSSYEQYF.

A remark on this clonotype: An end of the junction differs from the germline gene, which may be a read error. The chain combines TRBV4-3 with TRBJ2-4; 7 bases match TRBD2. Germline CDR1 reads LGHNA; CDR2 reads YSLEER. The CDR3 is 13 amino acids. This CDR3 reads CANSQGGGVIQYF. The CDR3 nucleotides are TGCGCCAACAGCCAAGGCGGGGGAGTCATTCAGTACTTC.

This clonotype was observed many times. This rearrangement joins TRBV7-9 to TRBJ2-1, with TRBD1 matching over 7 bases. The CDR3 is 15 residues long. Germline lookup yields CDR1 SEHNR and CDR2 FQNEAQ (reference sequence). The J segment lost 4 bases and the V segment lost 5 bases, leaving 8 bases of the junction unmatched. CDR3 coding DNA: TGTGCCAGCAGCCCTAAGGGGGCGCGTTACAATGAGCAGTTCTTC. It translates to CASSPKGARYNEQFF.

At least ten counts were recorded for this clonotype. V is TRBV7-8 and J is TRBJ2-2; no clear D. V lost 5 bases and J 3 bases, leaving 4 bases between the germline ends. The CDR3 covers 12 residues. CDR1 is SGHVS and CDR2 is FQNEAQ in the germline V gene. CDR3 sequence reads: CASSGYTGELFF. CDR3 sequence (DNA): TGTGCCAGCAGCGGTTACACCGGGGAGCTGTTTTTT. The full variable domain, completed using reference TRBV7-8 and TRBJ2-2, is GAGVSQSPRYKVAKRGQDVALRCDPISGHVSLFWYQQALGQGPEFLTYFQNEAQLDKSGLPSDRFFAERPEGSVSTLKIQRTQQEDSAVYLCASSGYTGELFFGEGSRLTVL.

This clonotype was seen many times. This chain uses TRBV12-3 or TRBV12-4 with TRBJ2-7; 8 positions agree with TRBD1. The trim removed 6 bases at V and 1 base at J, leaving 8 bases unmatched. The CDR3 spans 15 residues. The CDR3 is CASRKTGTGSYEQYF. CDR3 DNA sequence: TGTGCCAGCAGGAAGACCGGGACAGGTTCCTACGAGCAGTACTTC.

The genes are TRBV28 and TRBJ1-5, with D possibly TRBD1 on 6 matching bases. Trimming took 7 bases from V and 1 from J, leaving 14 bases between them. Germline V gene sequence: CDR1 MDHEN, CDR2 SYDVKM. CDR3 length: 15 residues. CDR3 in amino acids: CASTLPGGSNQPQHF. In DNA, the CDR3 is TGTGCCAGCACCTTACCCGGGGGCAGCAATCAGCCCCAGCATTTT.